The clone carrying this TCR beta chain showed up just a few times. What it recognizes is unknown. The entry originates in a study of Graves' ophthalmopathy and Graves' hyperthyroidism. Study outcomes and limitations: Most expanded clonotypes in thyroid above 0.001 frequency also showed up in blood.

Stable hyperthyroidism was defined by absence of ophthalmopathy within 18 months of follow-up. Other autoimmune diseases, uncontrolled infections, pregnancy and lactation each led to patient exclusion. The authors amplified TCR beta CDR3 regions from RNA transcripts. Amplification began with first-round RT-PCR using HTBI primers, then second-round multiplex PCR was performed. TCRdb re-called the multiplex PCR reads with MiXCR, one entry per CDR3 protein. Of about 620,000 distinct CDR3 sequences listed, about a fifth are singletons. CDR3 length: 11 amino acids. Germline V lookup: CDR1 MGHDK, CDR2 SYGVNS. The V end lost 1 base, the J end lost 13 bases, and 10 bases lay between the germline ends.

The TCR originated in a young woman with stable Graves' hyperthyroidism. Some clones in this sample may be carry-over from other donors' samples. V gene TRBV25-1 combines with J gene TRBJ2-5, with D perhaps matching TRBD1 (6 bases). The specimen sequenced was peripheral blood. CDR3 loop: CASSESGTLYF. In nucleotides, the CDR3 is TGTGCCAGCAGTGAATCCGGGACACTGTACTTC. The full variable domain, its missing parts supplied by reference TRBV25-1 and TRBJ2-5, is EADIYQTPRYLVIGTGKKITLECSQTMGHDKMYWYQQDPGMELHLIHYSYGVNSTEKGDLSSESTVSRIRTEHFPLTLESARPSHTSQYLCASSESGTLYFGPGTRLLVL.